A selection of T cell receptor beta chains follows, all from one sample in a study of STAT5B mutations in CD4+ large granular lymphocyte leukemia. Repertoires were generated with immunoSEQ multiplex PCR, while TCRdb's copy carries only in-frame clones and drops some. The table lists roughly 34,000 clones, roughly 81% of them singletons. The sample taken for sequencing was CD4+ T cells from blood buffy coats. All receptors derive from a human donor in good health. CDR3s include the opening cysteine and the closing phenylalanine or tryptophan. Each record gives: J gene, clone size, V gene, CDR3 length, D gene, CDR3 DNA, CDR3 protein. A D gene is named only where the DNA matches it firmly. Size is omitted from some rows. Given values are once, few, many or a class for expanded clones.

>TRBJ2-5|NA|TRBV18|14|TRBD2
TGTGCCAGCTCACCACCGGGACTACAAGAGACCCAGTACTTC
CASSPPGLQETQYF
>TRBJ2-5|NA|TRBV7-2|14|NA
TGTGCCAGCAGCTTAGGATTAGATCCAAAGACCCAGTACTTC
CASSLGLDPKTQYF
>TRBJ1-2|NA|TRBV27|13|NA
TGTGCCAGCAGTTTATACGCCGGGGGGGGCTACACCTTC
CASSLYAGGGYTF
>TRBJ2-7|once|TRBV28|15|NA
TGTGCCAGCAGCCCACCCCCGGCCGTCTCCTACGAGCAGTACTTC
CASSPPPAVSYEQYF
>TRBJ1-6|NA|TRBV25-1|13|NA
TGTGCCAGCAGTGGCCCACGGGACTCACCCCTCCACTTT
CASSGPRDSPLHF
>TRBJ2-7|NA|TRBV29-1|13|TRBD1
TGCAGCGTTGTGGGACAGTTTGCCTACGAGCAGTACTTC
CSVVGQFAYEQYF
>TRBJ2-2|NA|TRBV7-9|15|TRBD1
TGTGCCAGCCGCCCCGGGACAGGGAGCACCGGGGAGCTGTTTTTT
CASRPGTGSTGELFF
>TRBJ2-3|NA|TRBV28|16|NA
TGTGCCAGCAGTTTTTCTAGCAGCACTAGCACAGATACGCAGTATTTT
CASSFSSSTSTDTQYF
>TRBJ2-5|few|TRBV4-2|15|NA
TGTGCCAGCAGCCAAGTTTTGGGCCAAAGGGGGACCCAGTACTTC
CASSQVLGQRGTQYF
>TRBJ1-5|NA|TRBV5-8|15|NA
TGTGCCAGCTCTCGTTTTGGCAGGATTTATCAGCCCCAGCATTTT
CASSRFGRIYQPQHF
>TRBJ2-1|few|TRBV7-2|16|TRBD2
TGTGCCAGCAGCGTCGGGGGGATAGCGACCTACAATGAGCAGTTCTTC
CASSVGGIATYNEQFF
>TRBJ2-1|NA|TRBV6-6|15|NA
TGTGCCAGCAGTTACGAGGACTTCTCCTACAATGAGCAGTTCTTC
CASSYEDFSYNEQFF
>TRBJ1-2|NA|TRBV28|14|TRBD1
TGTGCCAGCAGCCTTGGACAGGGAAGCGATGGCTACACCTTC
CASSLGQGSDGYTF
>TRBJ1-5|NA|TRBV10-3|13|NA
TGTGCCATCAGTCAGGGGTCAGGGCAGCCCCAGCATTTT
CAISQGSGQPQHF
>TRBJ2-7|NA|TRBV25-1|14|TRBD2
TGTGCCAGCAGGCGGACTAGCGGGAGCGACGAGCAGTACTTC
CASRRTSGSDEQYF
>TRBJ2-7|NA|TRBV9|14|TRBD1
TGTGCCAGCAGCGTAGAAGGGGGCACCTACGAGCAGTACTTC
CASSVEGGTYEQYF